A selection of T cell receptor beta chains follows, all from one sample in a study of T cells after yellow fever vaccination. TCRdb re-derived calls from the 5' RACE reads in MiXCR, one entry per CDR3 protein. This sample has 200,000 to 300,000 distinct CDR3 sequences, with roughly 13% found just once. The specimen comprised CD4+ T cells sorted from PBMCs, sampled 45 days after the yellow fever booster vaccination. These receptors originate from a man aged 30 to 45 who received the YFV17D yellow fever vaccine. The CDR3 runs from the conserved cysteine through the conserved F or W. Each record gives: J gene, V gene, D gene, clone size, CDR3 DNA, CDR3 protein. D genes are given only for firm matches. Expanded clones get a size class; other rows say once, few or many, or leave the size out.

J gene: TRBJ2-1
V gene: TRBV12-3/TRBV12-4
D gene: TRBD1
clone size: few
CDR3 DNA: TGTGCCAGCAGTCCCGACAGGGCCACCTACAATGAGCAGTTCTTC
CDR3 protein: CASSPDRATYNEQFF

J gene: TRBJ2-4
V gene: TRBV15
D gene: .
clone size: .
CDR3 DNA: TGTGCCACCAGCAGAGGGACAGCTACCCGGTATTTTAGAAACATTCAGTACTTC
CDR3 protein: CATSRGTATRYFRNIQYF

J gene: TRBJ2-1
V gene: TRBV7-2
D gene: .
clone size: few
CDR3 DNA: TGTGCCAGCAGCTTAGTTCGGGGGGCGGGCAATGAGCAGTTCTTC
CDR3 protein: CASSLVRGAGNEQFF

J gene: TRBJ2-1
V gene: TRBV14
D gene: .
clone size: .
CDR3 DNA: TGTGCCAGCAGCCAGAGAGGGATACTCTACAATGAGCAGTTCTTC
CDR3 protein: CASSQRGILYNEQFF

J gene: TRBJ2-7
V gene: TRBV5-6
D gene: .
clone size: few
CDR3 DNA: TGTGCCAGCAGCTTGCCCGCAAGGGCCTACGAGCAGTACTTC
CDR3 protein: CASSLPARAYEQYF

J gene: TRBJ2-7
V gene: TRBV28
D gene: TRBD2
clone size: .
CDR3 DNA: TGTGCCAGCAGTTTACGACTAGCGGGCGACGAGCAGTACTTC
CDR3 protein: CASSLRLAGDEQYF

J gene: TRBJ2-7
V gene: TRBV4-2
D gene: TRBD1
clone size: few
CDR3 DNA: TGTGCCAGCAGCCAAGAAGGGACAGGGTCCCACGAGCAGTACTTC
CDR3 protein: CASSQEGTGSHEQYF

J gene: TRBJ2-1
V gene: TRBV4-2
D gene: TRBD2
clone size: .
CDR3 DNA: TGTGCCAGCAGCCGCAACGGACTAGGAAATGAGCAGTTCTTC
CDR3 protein: CASSRNGLGNEQFF

J gene: TRBJ2-1
V gene: TRBV6-2/TRBV6-3
D gene: TRBD2
clone size: .
CDR3 DNA: TGTGCCAGCAGTAGACTAGCGGGGCCTAATGTTGTTGAGCAGTTCTTC
CDR3 protein: CASSRLAGPNVVEQFF

J gene: TRBJ1-5
V gene: TRBV19
D gene: TRBD1
clone size: .
CDR3 DNA: TGTGCCGCCAAGGACAGGGGCAATCAGCCCCAGCATTTT
CDR3 protein: CAAKDRGNQPQHF

J gene: TRBJ2-5
V gene: TRBV7-2
D gene: .
clone size: few
CDR3 DNA: TGTGCCAGCAGCTTAGGTGCGACCCAGTACTTC
CDR3 protein: CASSLGATQYF

J gene: TRBJ2-5
V gene: TRBV3-1
D gene: .
clone size: .
CDR3 DNA: TGTGCCAGCAGCCACGGTCTCCAGAAAGAGACCCAGTACTTC
CDR3 protein: CASSHGLQKETQYF

J gene: TRBJ2-5
V gene: TRBV3-1
D gene: .
clone size: .
CDR3 DNA: TGTGCCAGCAGCCAAGGCGCCGCCGCCGGGTTAGGGACCCAGTACTTC
CDR3 protein: CASSQGAAAGLGTQYF

J gene: TRBJ2-5
V gene: TRBV20-1
D gene: .
clone size: .
CDR3 DNA: TGCAGTGCTAGAGGGGAGAGGCAGACCCAGTACTTC
CDR3 protein: CSARGERQTQYF

J gene: TRBJ2-4
V gene: TRBV11-1
D gene: TRBD2
clone size: few
CDR3 DNA: TGTGCCAGCAGCTTAGCGGGTCTAGCGGAACTACCCAAAAACATTCAGTACTTC
CDR3 protein: CASSLAGLAELPKNIQYF

J gene: TRBJ2-7
V gene: TRBV7-2
D gene: TRBD1
clone size: few
CDR3 DNA: TGTGCCAGCAGCCCCGGACAGGGAGATCTGTACGAGCAGTACTTC
CDR3 protein: CASSPGQGDLYEQYF

J gene: TRBJ2-7
V gene: TRBV6-2/TRBV6-3
D gene: .
clone size: .
CDR3 DNA: TGTGCCGCCGGGGGTGTCGCCGAGCAGTACTTC
CDR3 protein: CAAGGVAEQYF

J gene: TRBJ1-1
V gene: TRBV12-3/TRBV12-4
D gene: TRBD1
clone size: few
CDR3 DNA: TGTGCCAGCCGGACACAGGGGCAAGGGAAGCCTTTCTTT
CDR3 protein: CASRTQGQGKPFF

J gene: TRBJ2-1
V gene: TRBV3-1
D gene: TRBD2
clone size: .
CDR3 DNA: TGTGCCAGCAGCCAGTCTCCCGGGACTAGCACCTACAATGAGCAGTTCTTC
CDR3 protein: CASSQSPGTSTYNEQFF

J gene: TRBJ2-3
V gene: TRBV10-2
D gene: .
clone size: many
CDR3 DNA: TGTGCCAGCACGAGCACAGATACGCAGTATTTT
CDR3 protein: CASTSTDTQYF

J gene: TRBJ1-6
V gene: TRBV20-1
D gene: TRBD1
clone size: .
CDR3 DNA: TGCAGTGTCTGGACAGGGGATCGATCACCCCTCCACTTT
CDR3 protein: CSVWTGDRSPLHF

J gene: TRBJ2-3
V gene: TRBV20-1
D gene: TRBD2
clone size: .
CDR3 DNA: TGCAGTGCTCAGCGACTAGCTACGAACACAGATACGCAGTATTTT
CDR3 protein: CSAQRLATNTDTQYF

J gene: TRBJ2-2
V gene: TRBV12-3/TRBV12-4
D gene: .
clone size: few
CDR3 DNA: TGTGCCAGCGGGTGGGCTGCCTTGGGGACCGGGGAGCTGTTTTTT
CDR3 protein: CASGWAALGTGELFF

J gene: TRBJ2-7
V gene: TRBV6-1
D gene: .
clone size: many
CDR3 DNA: TGTGCCAGCCGCGACGGAGGACGGCGCTACGAGCAGTACTTC
CDR3 protein: CASRDGGRRYEQYF

J gene: TRBJ2-7
V gene: TRBV7-2
D gene: .
clone size: .
CDR3 DNA: TGTGCCAGCTTGGGACCGCGGGGAGAGGGTCAGTACTTC
CDR3 protein: CASLGPRGEGQYF